The TCR beta chain under discussion was sequenced for a study of T cells after yellow fever vaccination. TCRdb independently ran MiXCR on the 5' RACE reads; one entry per CDR3 protein. The repertoire consists of a few hundred thousand distinct CDR3 sequences, with roughly 3.9% occurring once and the leading ten covering roughly 25%. V was cut by 5 bases and J by 1 base, with 15 bases left in between. This CDR3 region has 15 residues. CDR1 SGHVS and CDR2 FNYEAQ come from the germline V gene. A remark on this clonotype: Its cognate antigen is unknown.

The study's findings and limits: Booster sampling recovered most clones from primary vaccination (96% CD4, approximately 88% CD8).

Sequencing used PBMCs, obtained 5 days after the yellow fever booster vaccination. This chain joins TRBV7-6 and TRBJ2-7; weak D call: TRBD1 (5 bases). The receptor was derived from a young man who received the YFV17D yellow fever vaccine. CDR3 loop: CASSPKGVGSYEQYF. CDR3 nucleotides: TGTGCCAGCAGCCCGAAAGGGGTAGGTTCCTACGAGCAGTACTTC.